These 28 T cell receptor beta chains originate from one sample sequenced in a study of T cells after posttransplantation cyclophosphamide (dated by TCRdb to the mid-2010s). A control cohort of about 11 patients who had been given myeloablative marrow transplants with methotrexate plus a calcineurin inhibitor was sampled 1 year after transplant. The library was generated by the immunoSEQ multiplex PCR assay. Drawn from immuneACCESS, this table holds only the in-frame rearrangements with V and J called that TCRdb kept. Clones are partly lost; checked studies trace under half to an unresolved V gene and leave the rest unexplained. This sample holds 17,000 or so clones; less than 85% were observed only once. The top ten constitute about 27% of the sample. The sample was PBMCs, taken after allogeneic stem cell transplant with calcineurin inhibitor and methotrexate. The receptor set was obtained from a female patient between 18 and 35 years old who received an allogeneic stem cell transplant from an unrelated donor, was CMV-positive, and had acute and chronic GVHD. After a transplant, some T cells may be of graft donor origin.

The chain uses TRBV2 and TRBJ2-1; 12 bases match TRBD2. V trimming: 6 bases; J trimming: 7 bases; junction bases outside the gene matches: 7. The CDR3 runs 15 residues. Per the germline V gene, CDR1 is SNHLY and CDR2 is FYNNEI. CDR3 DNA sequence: TGTGCCAGCAGGCTAGCGGGAGGGCAATGGAATGAGCAGTTCTTC. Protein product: CASRLAGGQWNEQFF. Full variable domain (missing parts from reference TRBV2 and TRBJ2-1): EPEVTQTPSHQVTQMGQEVILRCVPISNHLYFYWYRQILGQKVEFLVSFYNNEISEKSEIFDDQFSVERPDGSNFTLKIRSTKLEDSAMYFCASRLAGGQWNEQFFGPGTRLTVL.

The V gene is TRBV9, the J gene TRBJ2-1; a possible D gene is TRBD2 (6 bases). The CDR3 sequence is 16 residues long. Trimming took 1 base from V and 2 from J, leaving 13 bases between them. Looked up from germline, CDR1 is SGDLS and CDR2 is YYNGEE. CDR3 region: CASSVRGGPPYNEQFF. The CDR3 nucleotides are TGTGCCAGCAGCGTAAGAGGAGGGCCCCCCTACAATGAGCAGTTCTTC.

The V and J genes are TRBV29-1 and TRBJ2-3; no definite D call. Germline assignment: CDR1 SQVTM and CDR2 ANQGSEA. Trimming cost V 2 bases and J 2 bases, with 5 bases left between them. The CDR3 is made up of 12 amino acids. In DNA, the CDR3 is TGCAGCGTTGAATACTCCACAGATACGCAGTATTTT. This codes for CSVEYSTDTQYF.

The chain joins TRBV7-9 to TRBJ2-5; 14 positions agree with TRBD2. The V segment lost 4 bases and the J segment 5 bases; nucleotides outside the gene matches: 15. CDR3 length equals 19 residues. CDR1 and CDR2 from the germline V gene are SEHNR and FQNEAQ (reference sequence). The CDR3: CASSSPPGLAGVLGETQYF. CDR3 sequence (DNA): TGTGCCAGCAGCTCACCCCCGGGACTAGCGGGAGTGCTTGGGGAGACCCAGTACTTC.

The CDR3: CASSQAQGGYEQFF. The CDR3 region has the DNA TGCGCCAGCAGCCAAGCGCAGGGAGGGTATGAGCAGTTCTTC. The chain links TRBV4-3 to TRBJ2-1, with 7 bases matching TRBD2. In germline, CDR1 is LGHNA, CDR2 YSLEER. The V segment lost 1 base and the J segment 8 bases; nucleotides outside the gene matches: 5. This CDR3 has 14 amino acids.

In DNA, the CDR3 is TGTGCCAGCAGCCCGGGACAAGTATATGGCTACACCTTC. Protein sequence: CASSPGQVYGYTF. The chain links TRBV6-5 to TRBJ1-2; D is possibly TRBD1 (6 bases). CDR1 MNHEY and CDR2 SVGAGI come from the germline V gene. The CDR3 loop spans 13 amino acids. The V end was cut by 6 bases, the J end by 5 bases, with 13 bases between.

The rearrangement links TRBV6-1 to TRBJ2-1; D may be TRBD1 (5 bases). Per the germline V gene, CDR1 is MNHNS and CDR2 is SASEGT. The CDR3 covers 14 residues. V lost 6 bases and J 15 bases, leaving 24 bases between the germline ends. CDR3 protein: CASSANAMGLPVFF. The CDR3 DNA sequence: TGTGCCAGCAGCGCAAATGCCATGGGGCTCCCCGTGTTCTTC.

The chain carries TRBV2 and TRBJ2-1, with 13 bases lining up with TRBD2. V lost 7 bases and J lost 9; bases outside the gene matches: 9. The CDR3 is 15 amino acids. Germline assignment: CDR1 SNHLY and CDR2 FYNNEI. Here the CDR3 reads CASTGLAGVLSEQFF. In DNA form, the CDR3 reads TGTGCCAGCACTGGACTAGCGGGAGTATTGAGTGAGCAGTTCTTC.

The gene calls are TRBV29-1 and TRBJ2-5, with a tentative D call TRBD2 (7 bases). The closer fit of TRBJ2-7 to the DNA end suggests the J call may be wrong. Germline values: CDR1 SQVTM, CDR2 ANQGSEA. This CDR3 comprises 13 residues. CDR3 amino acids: CSVMGGHSYEQYF. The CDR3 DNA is TGCAGCGTAATGGGGGGGCACTCCTACGAGCAGTACTTC.

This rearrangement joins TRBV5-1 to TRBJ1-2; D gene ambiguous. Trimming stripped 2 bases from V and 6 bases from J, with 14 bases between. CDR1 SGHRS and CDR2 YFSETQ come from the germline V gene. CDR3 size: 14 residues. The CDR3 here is CASSFNLGPDGYTF. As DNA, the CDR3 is TGCGCCAGCAGCTTTAATCTAGGCCCTGATGGCTACACCTTC.

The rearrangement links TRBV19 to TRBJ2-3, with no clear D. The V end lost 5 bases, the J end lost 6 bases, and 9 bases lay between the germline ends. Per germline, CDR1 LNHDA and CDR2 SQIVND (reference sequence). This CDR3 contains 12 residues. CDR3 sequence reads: CASSSKMDTQYF. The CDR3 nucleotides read TGTGCCAGTAGTTCTAAAATGGATACGCAGTATTTT.

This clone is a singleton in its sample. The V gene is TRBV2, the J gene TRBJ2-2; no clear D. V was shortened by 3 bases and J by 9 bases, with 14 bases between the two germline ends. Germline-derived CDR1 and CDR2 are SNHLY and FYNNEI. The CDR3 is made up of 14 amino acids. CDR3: CASSENGLPRELFF. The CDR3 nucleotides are TGTGCCAGCAGTGAGAATGGGCTGCCCCGGGAGCTGTTTTTT.

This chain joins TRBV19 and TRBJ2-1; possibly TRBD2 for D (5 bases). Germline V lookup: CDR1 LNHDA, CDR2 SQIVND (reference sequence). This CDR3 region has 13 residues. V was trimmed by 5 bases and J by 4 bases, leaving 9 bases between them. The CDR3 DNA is TGTGCCAGTAGTCGGACTCTTTACAATGAGCAGTTCTTC. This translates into CASSRTLYNEQFF.

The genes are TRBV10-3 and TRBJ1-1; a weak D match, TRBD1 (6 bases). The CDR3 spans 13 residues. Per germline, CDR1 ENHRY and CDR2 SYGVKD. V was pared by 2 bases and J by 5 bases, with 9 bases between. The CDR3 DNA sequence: TGTGCCATCAGTGAGACAGGGCTAACTGAAGCTTTCTTT. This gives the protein CAISETGLTEAFF.

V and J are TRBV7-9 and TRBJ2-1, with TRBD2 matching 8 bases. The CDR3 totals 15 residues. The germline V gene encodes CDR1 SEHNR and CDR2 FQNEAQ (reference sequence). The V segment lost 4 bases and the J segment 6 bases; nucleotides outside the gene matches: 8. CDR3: CASSSPGLGGNEQFF. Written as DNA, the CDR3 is TGTGCCAGCAGCTCCCCGGGACTAGGGGGCAATGAGCAGTTCTTC. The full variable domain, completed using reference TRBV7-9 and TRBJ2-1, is DTGVSQNPRHKITKRGQNVTFRCDPISEHNRLYWYRQTLGQGPEFLTYFQNEAQLEKSRLLSDRFSAERPKGSFSTLEIQRTEQGDSAMYLCASSSPGLGGNEQFFGPGTRLTVL.

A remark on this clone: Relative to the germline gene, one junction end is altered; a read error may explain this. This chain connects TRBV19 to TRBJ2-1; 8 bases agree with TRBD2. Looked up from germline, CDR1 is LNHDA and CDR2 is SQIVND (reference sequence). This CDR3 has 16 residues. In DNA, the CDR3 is TGTGCCAGTACCATTACTAGCGGAAGGTCCTCCAATGAGCAGTTCTTC. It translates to CASTITSGRSSNEQFF. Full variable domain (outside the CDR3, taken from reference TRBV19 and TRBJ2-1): DGGITQSPKYLFRKEGQNVTLSCEQNLNHDAMYWYRQDPGQGLRLIYYSQIVNDFQKGDIAEGYSVSREKKESFPLTVTSAQKNPTAFYLCASTITSGRSSNEQFFGPGTRLTVL.

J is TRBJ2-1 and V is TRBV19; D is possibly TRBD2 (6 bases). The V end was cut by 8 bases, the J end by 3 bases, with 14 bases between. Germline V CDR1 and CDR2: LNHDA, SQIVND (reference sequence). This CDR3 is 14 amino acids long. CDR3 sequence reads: CASGSGSNYNEQFF. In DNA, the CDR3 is TGTGCCAGTGGATCCGGGAGTAACTACAATGAGCAGTTCTTC.

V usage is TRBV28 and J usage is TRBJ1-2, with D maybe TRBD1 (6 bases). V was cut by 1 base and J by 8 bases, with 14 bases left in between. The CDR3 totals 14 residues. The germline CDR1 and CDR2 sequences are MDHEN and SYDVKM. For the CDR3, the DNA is TGTGCCAGCAGTTTATTCCAGACAGGCTACGGCTACACCTTC. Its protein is CASSLFQTGYGYTF.

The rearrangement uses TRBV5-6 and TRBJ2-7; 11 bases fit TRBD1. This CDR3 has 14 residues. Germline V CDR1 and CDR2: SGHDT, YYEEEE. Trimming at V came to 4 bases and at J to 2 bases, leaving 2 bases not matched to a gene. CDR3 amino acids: CASSPGQGAYEQYF. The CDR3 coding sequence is TGTGCCAGCAGCCCGGGACAGGGGGCCTACGAGCAGTACTTC. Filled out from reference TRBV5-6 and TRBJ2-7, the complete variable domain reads DAGVTQSPTHLIKTRGQQVTLRCSPKSGHDTVSWYQQALGQGPQFIFQYYEEEERQRGNFPDRFSGHQFPNYSSELNVNALLLGDSALYLCASSPGQGAYEQYFGPGTRLTVT.

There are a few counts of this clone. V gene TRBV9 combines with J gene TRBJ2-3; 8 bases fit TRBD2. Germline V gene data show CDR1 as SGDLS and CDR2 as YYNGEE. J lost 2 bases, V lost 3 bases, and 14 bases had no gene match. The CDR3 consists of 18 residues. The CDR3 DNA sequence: TGTGCCAGCAGCGCCGATTTGCCGGGACTAGGGAACACAGATACGCAGTATTTT. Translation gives CASSADLPGLGNTDTQYF.

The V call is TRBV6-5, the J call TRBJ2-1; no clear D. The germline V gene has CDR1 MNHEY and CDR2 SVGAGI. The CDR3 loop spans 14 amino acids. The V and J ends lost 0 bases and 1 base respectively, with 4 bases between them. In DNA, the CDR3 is TGTGCCAGCAGTTACTCGACTTCCTACAATGAGCAGTTCTTC. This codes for CASSYSTSYNEQFF.

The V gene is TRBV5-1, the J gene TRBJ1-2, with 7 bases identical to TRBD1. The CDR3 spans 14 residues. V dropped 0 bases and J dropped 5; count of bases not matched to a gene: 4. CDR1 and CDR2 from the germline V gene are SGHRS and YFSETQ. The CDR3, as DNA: TGCGCCAGCAGCTTGGGGTCAGGGGGATATGGCTACACCTTC. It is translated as CASSLGSGGYGYTF. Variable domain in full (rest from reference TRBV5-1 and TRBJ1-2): KAGVTQTPRYLIKTRGQQVTLSCSPISGHRSVSWYQQTPGQGLQFLFEYFSETQRNKGNFPGRFSGRQFSNSRSEMNVSTLELGDSALYLCASSLGSGGYGYTFGSGTRLTVV.

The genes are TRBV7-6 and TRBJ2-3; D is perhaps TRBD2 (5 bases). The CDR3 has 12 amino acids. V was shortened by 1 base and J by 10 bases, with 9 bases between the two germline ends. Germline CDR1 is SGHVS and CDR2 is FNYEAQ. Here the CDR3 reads CASSLGGLPQYF. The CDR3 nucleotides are TGTGCCAGCAGCTTAGGAGGGTTGCCGCAGTATTTT.

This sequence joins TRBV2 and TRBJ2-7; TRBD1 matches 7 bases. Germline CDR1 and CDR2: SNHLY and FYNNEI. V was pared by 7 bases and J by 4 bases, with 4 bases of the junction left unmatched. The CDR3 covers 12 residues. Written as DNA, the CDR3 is TGTGCCAGCACCACAGGGGCATACGAGCAGTACTTC. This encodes CASTTGAYEQYF.

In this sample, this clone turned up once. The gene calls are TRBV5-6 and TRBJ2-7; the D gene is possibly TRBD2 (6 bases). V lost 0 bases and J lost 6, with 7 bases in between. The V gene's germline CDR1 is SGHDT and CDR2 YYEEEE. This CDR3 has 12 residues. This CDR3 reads CASSLGLGEQYF. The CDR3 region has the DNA TGTGCCAGCAGCTTGGGACTAGGCGAGCAGTACTTC.

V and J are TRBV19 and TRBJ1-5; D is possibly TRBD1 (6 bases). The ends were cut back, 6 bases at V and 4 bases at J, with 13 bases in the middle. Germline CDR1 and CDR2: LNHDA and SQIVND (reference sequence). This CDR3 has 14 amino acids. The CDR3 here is CASSTDRRNQPQHF. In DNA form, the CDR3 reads TGTGCCAGTAGCACCGACAGGAGGAATCAGCCCCAGCATTTT.

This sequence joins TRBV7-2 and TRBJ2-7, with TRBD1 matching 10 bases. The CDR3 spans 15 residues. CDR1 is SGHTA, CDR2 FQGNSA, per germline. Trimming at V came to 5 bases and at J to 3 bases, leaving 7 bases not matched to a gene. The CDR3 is CASSGGQGMNYEQYF. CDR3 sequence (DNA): TGTGCCAGCAGCGGGGGACAGGGGATGAACTACGAGCAGTACTTC.

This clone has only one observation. The CDR3 protein is CATTDRVDTGELFF. As DNA, the CDR3 is TGTGCCACCACTGACAGGGTGGACACCGGGGAGCTGTTTTTT. The chain employs TRBV10-3 and TRBJ2-2, with 7 bases lining up with TRBD1. The CDR3 has 14 residues. V dropped 10 bases and J dropped 3; count of bases not matched to a gene: 8. Germline V CDR1 and CDR2: ENHRY, SYGVKD.